This T cell receptor (beta chain) comes out of a study of PD-L1 blockade in urothelial cancer. Study at large: Prior chemotherapy ranged from 0 to 3 regimens per patient. Blood was tested 3 weeks (second dose) and 6 weeks into treatment.

The method was immunoSEQ multiplex PCR; TCRdb's version includes in-frame clones alone and lacks a portion of them. Among about 43,000 clones listed, about 84% were seen once. Points on this clone: What it recognizes is unknown.

Sample time point: pretreatment peripheral blood. Study outcomes and limitations: Durable-benefit cases showed more tumor-associated blood clone expansion at 3 weeks.

The CDR3 has 17 amino acids. CDR1 is MDHEN and CDR2 is SYDVKM in the germline V gene. With V trimmed by 6 bases and J by 5 bases, 10 bases remained unmatched. The V gene is TRBV28, the J gene TRBJ2-2; the match to TRBD1 covers 12 bases. The source material was PBMCs, sampled around atezolizumab (anti-PD-L1) treatment. The TCR sequence derives from a man aged 55 to 69 with urothelial cancer. As DNA, the CDR3 is TGTGCCAGCAGCGGCCGGGGACAGGGGGCGTTGACCGGGGAGCTGTTTTTT. Protein sequence: CASSGRGQGALTGELFF.